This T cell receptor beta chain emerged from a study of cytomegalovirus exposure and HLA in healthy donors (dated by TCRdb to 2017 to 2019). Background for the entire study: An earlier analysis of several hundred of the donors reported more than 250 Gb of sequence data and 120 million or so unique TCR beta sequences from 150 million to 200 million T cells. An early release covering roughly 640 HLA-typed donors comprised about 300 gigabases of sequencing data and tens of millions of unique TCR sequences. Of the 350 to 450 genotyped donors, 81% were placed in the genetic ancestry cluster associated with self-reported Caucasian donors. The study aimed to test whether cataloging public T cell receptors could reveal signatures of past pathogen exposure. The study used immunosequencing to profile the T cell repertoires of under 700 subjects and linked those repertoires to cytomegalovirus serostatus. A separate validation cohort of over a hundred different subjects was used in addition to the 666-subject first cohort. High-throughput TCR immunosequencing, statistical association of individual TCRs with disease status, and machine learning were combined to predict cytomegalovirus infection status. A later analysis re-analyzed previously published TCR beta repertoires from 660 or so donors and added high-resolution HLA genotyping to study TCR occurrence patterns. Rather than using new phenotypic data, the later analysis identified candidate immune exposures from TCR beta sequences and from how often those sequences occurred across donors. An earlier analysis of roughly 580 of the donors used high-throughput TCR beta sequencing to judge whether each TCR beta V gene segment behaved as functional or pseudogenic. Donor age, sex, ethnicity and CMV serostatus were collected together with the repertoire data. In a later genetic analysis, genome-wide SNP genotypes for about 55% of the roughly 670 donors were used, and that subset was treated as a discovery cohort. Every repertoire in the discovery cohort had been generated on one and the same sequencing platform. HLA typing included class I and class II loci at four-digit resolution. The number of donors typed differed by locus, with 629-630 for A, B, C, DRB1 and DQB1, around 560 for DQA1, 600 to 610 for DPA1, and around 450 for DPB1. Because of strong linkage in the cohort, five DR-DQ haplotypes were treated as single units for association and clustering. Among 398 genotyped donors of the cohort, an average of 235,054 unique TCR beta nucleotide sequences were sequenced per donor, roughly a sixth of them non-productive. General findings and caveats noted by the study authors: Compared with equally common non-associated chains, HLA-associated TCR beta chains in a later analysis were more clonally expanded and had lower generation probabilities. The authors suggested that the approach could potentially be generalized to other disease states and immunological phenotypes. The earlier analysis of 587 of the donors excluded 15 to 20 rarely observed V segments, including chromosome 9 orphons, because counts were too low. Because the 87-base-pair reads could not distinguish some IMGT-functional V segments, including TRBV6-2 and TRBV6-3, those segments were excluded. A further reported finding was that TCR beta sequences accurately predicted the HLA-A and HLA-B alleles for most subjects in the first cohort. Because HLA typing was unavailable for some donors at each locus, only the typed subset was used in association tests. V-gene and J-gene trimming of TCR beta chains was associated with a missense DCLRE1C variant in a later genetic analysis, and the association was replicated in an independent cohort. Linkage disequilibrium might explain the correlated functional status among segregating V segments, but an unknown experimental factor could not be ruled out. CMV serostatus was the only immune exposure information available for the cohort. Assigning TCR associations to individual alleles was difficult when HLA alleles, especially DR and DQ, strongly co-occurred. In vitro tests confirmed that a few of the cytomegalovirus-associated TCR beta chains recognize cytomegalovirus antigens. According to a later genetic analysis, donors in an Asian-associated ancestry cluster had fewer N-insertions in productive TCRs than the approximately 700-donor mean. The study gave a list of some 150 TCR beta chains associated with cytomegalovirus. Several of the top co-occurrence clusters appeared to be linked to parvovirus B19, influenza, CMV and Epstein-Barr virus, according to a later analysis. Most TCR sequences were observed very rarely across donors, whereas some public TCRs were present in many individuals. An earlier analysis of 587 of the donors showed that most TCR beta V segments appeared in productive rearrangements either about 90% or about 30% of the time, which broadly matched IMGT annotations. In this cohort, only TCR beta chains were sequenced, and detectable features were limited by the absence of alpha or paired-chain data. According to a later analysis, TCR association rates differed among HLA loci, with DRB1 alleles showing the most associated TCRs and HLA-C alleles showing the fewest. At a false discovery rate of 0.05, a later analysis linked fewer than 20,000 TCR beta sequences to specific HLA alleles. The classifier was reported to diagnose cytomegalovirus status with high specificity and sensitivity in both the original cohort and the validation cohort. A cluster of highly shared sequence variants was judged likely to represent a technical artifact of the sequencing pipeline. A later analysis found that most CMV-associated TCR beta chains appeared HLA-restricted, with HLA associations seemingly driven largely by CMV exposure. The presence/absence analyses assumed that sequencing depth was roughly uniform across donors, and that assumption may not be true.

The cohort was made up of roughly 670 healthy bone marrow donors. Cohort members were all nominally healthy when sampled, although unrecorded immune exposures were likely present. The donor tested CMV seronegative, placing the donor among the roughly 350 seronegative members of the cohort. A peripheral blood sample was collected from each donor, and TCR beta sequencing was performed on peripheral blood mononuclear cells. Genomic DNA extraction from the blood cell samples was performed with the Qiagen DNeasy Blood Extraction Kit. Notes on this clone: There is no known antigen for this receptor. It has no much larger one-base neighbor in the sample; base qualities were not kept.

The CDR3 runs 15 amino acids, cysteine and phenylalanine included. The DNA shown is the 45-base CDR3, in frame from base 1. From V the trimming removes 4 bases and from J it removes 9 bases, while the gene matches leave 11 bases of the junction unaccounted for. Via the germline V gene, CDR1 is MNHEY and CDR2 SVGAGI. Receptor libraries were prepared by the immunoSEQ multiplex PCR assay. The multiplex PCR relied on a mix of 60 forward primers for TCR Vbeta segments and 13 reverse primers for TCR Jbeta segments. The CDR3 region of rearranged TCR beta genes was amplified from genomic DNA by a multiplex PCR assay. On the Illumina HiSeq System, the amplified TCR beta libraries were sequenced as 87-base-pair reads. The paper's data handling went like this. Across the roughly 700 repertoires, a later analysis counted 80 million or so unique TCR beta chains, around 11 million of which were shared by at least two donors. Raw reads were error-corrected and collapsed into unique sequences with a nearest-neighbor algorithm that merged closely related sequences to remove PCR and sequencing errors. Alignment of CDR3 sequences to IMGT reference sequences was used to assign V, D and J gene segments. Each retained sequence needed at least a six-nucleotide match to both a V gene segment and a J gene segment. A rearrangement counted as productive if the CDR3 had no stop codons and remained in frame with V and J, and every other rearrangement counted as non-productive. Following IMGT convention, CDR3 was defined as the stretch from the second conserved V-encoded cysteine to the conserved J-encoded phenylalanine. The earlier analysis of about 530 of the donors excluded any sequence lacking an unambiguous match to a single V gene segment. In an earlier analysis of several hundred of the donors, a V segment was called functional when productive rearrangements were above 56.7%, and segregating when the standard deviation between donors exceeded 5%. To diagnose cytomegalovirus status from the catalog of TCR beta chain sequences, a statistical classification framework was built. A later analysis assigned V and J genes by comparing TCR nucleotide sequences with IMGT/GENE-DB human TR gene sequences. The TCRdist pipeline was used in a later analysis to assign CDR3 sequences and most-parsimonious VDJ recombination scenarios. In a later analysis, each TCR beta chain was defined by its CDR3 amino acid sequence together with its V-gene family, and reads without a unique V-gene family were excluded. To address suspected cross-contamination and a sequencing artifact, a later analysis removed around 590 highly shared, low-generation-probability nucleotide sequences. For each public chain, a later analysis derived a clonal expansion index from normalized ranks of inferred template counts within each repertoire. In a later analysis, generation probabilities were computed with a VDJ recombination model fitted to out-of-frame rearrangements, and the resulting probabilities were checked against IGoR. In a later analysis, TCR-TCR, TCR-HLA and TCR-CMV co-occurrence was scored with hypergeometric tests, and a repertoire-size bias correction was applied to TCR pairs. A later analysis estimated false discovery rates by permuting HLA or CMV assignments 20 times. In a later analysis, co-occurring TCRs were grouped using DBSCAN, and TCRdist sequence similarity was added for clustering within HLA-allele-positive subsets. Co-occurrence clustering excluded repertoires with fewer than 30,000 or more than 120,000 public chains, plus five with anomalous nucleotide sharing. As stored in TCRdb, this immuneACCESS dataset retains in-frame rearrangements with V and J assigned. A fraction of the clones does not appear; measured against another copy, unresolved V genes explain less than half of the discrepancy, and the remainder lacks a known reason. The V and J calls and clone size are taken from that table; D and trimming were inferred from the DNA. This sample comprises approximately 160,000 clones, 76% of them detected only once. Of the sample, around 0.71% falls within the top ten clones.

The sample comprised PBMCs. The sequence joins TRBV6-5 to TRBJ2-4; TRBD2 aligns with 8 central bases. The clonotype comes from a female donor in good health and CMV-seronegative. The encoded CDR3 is CASSSFPSGGGIQYF. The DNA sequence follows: TGTGCCAGCAGTTCCTTCCCGAGCGGGGGTGGCATTCAGTACTTC.